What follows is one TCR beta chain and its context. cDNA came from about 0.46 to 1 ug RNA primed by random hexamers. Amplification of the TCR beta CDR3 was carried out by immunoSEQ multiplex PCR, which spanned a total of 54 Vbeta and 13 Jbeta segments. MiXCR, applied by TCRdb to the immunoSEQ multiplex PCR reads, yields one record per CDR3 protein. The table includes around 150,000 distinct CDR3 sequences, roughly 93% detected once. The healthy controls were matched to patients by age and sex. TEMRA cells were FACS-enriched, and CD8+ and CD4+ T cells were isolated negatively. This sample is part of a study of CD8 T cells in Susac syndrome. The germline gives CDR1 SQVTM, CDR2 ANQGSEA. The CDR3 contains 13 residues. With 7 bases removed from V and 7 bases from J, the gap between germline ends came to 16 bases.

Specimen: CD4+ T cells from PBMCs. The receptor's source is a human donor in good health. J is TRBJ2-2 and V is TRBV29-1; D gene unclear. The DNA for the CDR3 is TGCAGCGCATCATGGGCGGCGGACGGGGAGCTGTTTTTT. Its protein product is CSASWAADGELFF.